The 24 T cell receptor beta chains reported below all come from one sample, sequenced in a study of CD8 T cells in Susac syndrome. Random hexamers were used to reverse transcribe roughly 0.45 to 1 ug of RNA. MiXCR, run by TCRdb on the immunoSEQ multiplex PCR reads, gives a single entry per CDR3 protein. The top ten hold roughly 0.11% of the sample, which has 400,000 to 550,000 distinct CDR3 sequences, about 85% seen once. Material: CD8+ T cells from PBMCs. The receptors stem from a human donor with multiple sclerosis.

The chain couples TRBV12-3 or TRBV12-4 to TRBJ2-3; D gene uncertain. The CDR3 totals 13 residues. V lost 2 bases and J lost 8, with 11 bases in between. DNA for the CDR3: TGTGCCAGCAGTTTATTACCGACCGCTACGCAGTATTTT. Amino acid sequence: CASSLLPTATQYF.

The chain joins TRBV6-4 to TRBJ2-1, with D possibly TRBD2 on 6 matching bases. The CDR3 loop spans 15 amino acids. The germline gives CDR1 MRHNA, CDR2 SNTAGT. Trimming cost V 3 bases and J 2 bases, with 11 bases left between them. The CDR3 bases are TGTGCCAGCAGTGAAGGTACTAGCCCCTACAATGAGCAGTTCTTC. Protein product: CASSEGTSPYNEQFF.

This chain connects TRBV5-8 to TRBJ2-7; tentatively, D is TRBD2 (7 bases). V was pared by 0 bases and J by 3 bases, with 13 bases between. The CDR3 totals 15 residues. Germline loops: CDR1 SGHTS, CDR2 YDEGEE. DNA for the CDR3: TGTGCCAGCAGCTTGGACGGGGGGCCGGGCTACGAGCAGTACTTC. It yields the protein CASSLDGGPGYEQYF.

The genes are TRBV6-1 and TRBJ2-7, with a tentative D call TRBD2 (6 bases). The length of the CDR3 is 15 residues. The V and J ends lost 4 bases and 2 bases respectively, with 15 bases between them. From germline, CDR1 is MNHNS and CDR2 SASEGT. This CDR3 reads CASSAGTGEPYEQYF. Here the CDR3 DNA reads TGTGCCAGCAGTGCGGGGACGGGGGAACCCTACGAGCAGTACTTC.

The V and J genes are TRBV27 and TRBJ1-1, with D uncertain. This CDR3 has 12 amino acids. V dropped 4 bases and J dropped 8 bases, with 11 bases sitting between them. The V gene's germline CDR1 is MNHEY and CDR2 SMNVEV (reference sequence). The DNA for the CDR3 is TGTGCCAGCAGTTCGGCGTCGGGGGAAGCTTTCTTT. It is translated as CASSSASGEAFF.

V gene TRBV12-3 or TRBV12-4 combines with J gene TRBJ2-7, with 8 bases fitting TRBD2. V dropped 6 bases and J dropped 5; count of bases not matched to a gene: 9. This CDR3 is built from 14 residues. Here the CDR3 DNA reads TGTGCCAGCAGCCCCGGGACTAGTCCCCACGAGCAGTACTTC. This translates into CASSPGTSPHEQYF.

The chain combines TRBV4-1 with TRBJ1-5; D is uncertain. CDR1 is MGHRA and CDR2 is YSYEKL in the germline V gene. V gave up 0 bases and J gave up 6 bases, with 12 bases separating them. The CDR3 is 15 amino acids. The CDR3 DNA reads as TGCGCCAGCAGCCAAGATCTTGGAGGAGGTCAGCCCCAGCATTTT. Translating it yields CASSQDLGGGQPQHF.

V gene TRBV6-5 combines with J gene TRBJ2-7; a weak D match, TRBD1 (6 bases). The germline CDR1 and CDR2 sequences are MNHEY and SVGAGI. Trimming shortened V by 2 bases and J by 3 bases, and 14 bases separated the two germline ends. This CDR3 comprises 15 residues. CDR3 nucleotides: TGTGCCAGCAGTTACGTGTCAGGGGTTTTCTACGAGCAGTACTTC. Its translation is CASSYVSGVFYEQYF.

The CDR3 sequence is CASSIDQEGRNTEAFF. The CDR3 nucleotides read TGTGCCAGTAGTATAGATCAGGAGGGGAGGAACACTGAAGCTTTCTTT. J is TRBJ1-1 and V is TRBV19, with D perhaps matching TRBD1 (5 bases). V was trimmed by 0 bases and J by 1 base, leaving 12 bases between them. Germline assignment: CDR1 LNHDA and CDR2 SQIVND (reference sequence). The CDR3 is 16 residues long.

The V gene is TRBV2, the J gene TRBJ2-5, with 7 bases fitting TRBD1. Trimming removed 6 bases from V and 5 bases from J; junction bases left unmatched: 6. There are 13 residues in the CDR3. Germline V gene lookup returns CDR1 SNHLY and CDR2 FYNNEI. The CDR3 loop is CASSETGEETQYF. The CDR3 DNA sequence: TGTGCCAGCAGCGAAACAGGGGAGGAGACCCAGTACTTC.

The chain uses TRBV7-8 and TRBJ2-7, with 10 nucleotides matching TRBD2. The germline gives CDR1 SGHVS, CDR2 FQNEAQ. V shed 5 bases and J 4 bases; nucleotides not matched to a gene: 11. CDR3 size: 16 residues. DNA of the CDR3: TGTGCCAGCAGCCCCTGGACTAGCGGCTTCCTATACGAGCAGTACTTC. It translates to CASSPWTSGFLYEQYF.

This clonotype was seen a handful of times. The chain is built from TRBV3-1 and TRBJ1-1, with D uncertain. Trimming left V 0 bases short and J 1 base short, with 6 bases between. The CDR3 extends over 14 amino acids. CDR1 LGHDT and CDR2 YNNKEL come from the germline V gene (reference sequence). CDR3: CASSQEGSNTEAFF. CDR3 nucleotides: TGTGCCAGCAGCCAAGAAGGGTCGAACACTGAAGCTTTCTTT.

V and J are TRBV27 and TRBJ1-2; 7 positions match TRBD1. Germline V CDR1 and CDR2: MNHEY, SMNVEV (reference sequence). V lost 3 bases, J lost 4 bases, and 11 bases stayed unmatched. This CDR3 has 16 residues. CDR3 nucleotides: TGTGCCAGCAGTTTTACCGACAGGGCCCTCTCCTATGGCTACACCTTC. It yields the protein CASSFTDRALSYGYTF.

The rearrangement joins TRBV12-3 or TRBV12-4 to TRBJ1-1; D possibly corresponds to TRBD1 (5 bases). The CDR3 is 14 amino acids. Trimming removed 5 bases at V and 3 bases at J, with 13 bases between. The CDR3 DNA is TGTGCCAGCAGTCTCGGCAGGGAATACACTGAAGCTTTCTTT. Its translation: CASSLGREYTEAFF.

The rearrangement joins TRBV29-1 to TRBJ1-2; D gene ambiguous. Germline CDR1 is SQVTM and CDR2 is ANQGSEA. V was cut by 0 bases and J by 2 bases, with 13 bases left in between. The CDR3 has 15 residues. The DNA for the CDR3 is TGCAGCGTTGAAGAAACCGAGGAGTCGAACTATGGCTACACCTTC. Encoded protein: CSVEETEESNYGYTF. Based on the CDR3 plus reference TRBV29-1 and TRBJ1-2, the full variable domain is SAVISQKPSRDICQRGTSLTIQCQVDSQVTMMFWYRQQPGQSLTLIATANQGSEATYESGFVIDKFPISRPNLTFSTLTVSNMSPEDSSIYLCSVEETEESNYGYTFGSGTRLTVV.

The chain employs TRBV5-1 and TRBJ1-1, with D uncertain. V was pared by 1 base and J by 0 bases, with 10 bases between. From germline, CDR1 is SGHRS and CDR2 YFSETQ. The CDR3 totals 15 residues. The CDR3 region is CASSLKSGMNTEAFF. For the CDR3, the DNA is TGCGCCAGCAGCTTGAAGTCAGGCATGAACACTGAAGCTTTCTTT.

The chain carries TRBV6-2 or TRBV6-3 and TRBJ2-7; 8 bases line up with TRBD1. CDR1 is MNHEY and CDR2 is SVGEGT in the germline V gene. V was clipped by 10 bases and J by 3 bases; unmatched bases: 8. The CDR3 consists of 13 residues. CDR3 DNA: TGTGCCAACGCGATCGGACAGGGCTACGAGCAGTACTTC. It specifies CANAIGQGYEQYF.

The gene calls are TRBV7-6 and TRBJ2-6, with 8 bases lining up with TRBD1. V trimming: 0 bases; J trimming: 0 bases; junction bases outside the gene matches: 7. The CDR3 has 19 residues. CDR1 is SGHVS and CDR2 is FNYEAQ in the germline V gene. The CDR3 region has the DNA TGTGCCAGCAGCTTAGCGGGGGGACAGGCGGTCTCTGGGGCCAACGTCCTGACTTTC. Translated: CASSLAGGQAVSGANVLTF.

The rearrangement uses TRBV20-1 and TRBJ1-2; 8 positions agree with TRBD1. The CDR3 loop spans 14 amino acids. Germline V CDR1 and CDR2: DFQATT, SNEGSKA (reference sequence). Trimming at V came to 5 bases and at J to 2 bases, leaving 7 bases not matched to a gene. The CDR3 DNA reads TGCAGTGCTGGGGGGACAGGAGAAAACTATGGCTACACCTTC. Translating it yields CSAGGTGENYGYTF.

The chain recombines TRBV4-1 with TRBJ2-3; possibly TRBD2 for D (6 bases). CDR1 MGHRA and CDR2 YSYEKL come from the germline V gene. V dropped 4 bases and J dropped 2 bases, with 19 bases sitting between them. This CDR3 contains 17 residues. CDR3 sequence (DNA): TGCGCCAGCAGCCCTGGTGGATGGCTAGCGAACACAGATACGCAGTATTTT. Protein product: CASSPGGWLANTDTQYF.

The V gene is TRBV25-1, the J gene TRBJ2-5; 7 nucleotides match TRBD1. This CDR3 region has 15 residues. Germline-derived CDR1 and CDR2 are MGHDK and SYGVNS. Trimming took 2 bases from V and 4 from J; bases not matched to a gene: 7. CDR3 in amino acids: CASSEEGALGETQYF. The CDR3 DNA reads TGTGCCAGCAGTGAAGAGGGGGCCCTGGGAGAGACCCAGTACTTC.

The chain employs TRBV27 and TRBJ1-1; the D is unclear. The CDR3 is 13 amino acids. Between the trimmed V and J ends, which lost 6 bases and 1 base, there was a span of 9 bases. Germline V CDR1 and CDR2: MNHEY, SMNVEV (reference sequence). The CDR3 region is CASRTLWNTEAFF. The CDR3 DNA reads TGTGCCAGCAGGACTCTATGGAACACTGAAGCTTTCTTT.

The J gene is TRBJ2-1, the V gene TRBV4-1; D gene unclear. The germline V and J ends were trimmed by 6 bases and 0 bases, with 12 bases remaining between them. This CDR3 has 15 amino acids. The germline CDR1 and CDR2 sequences are MGHRA and YSYEKL. CDR3 sequence (DNA): TGCGCCAGCAGTTACACTGATAGCTCCTACAATGAGCAGTTCTTC. It is translated as CASSYTDSSYNEQFF.

A single count supports this clonotype. The rearrangement links TRBV3-1 to TRBJ2-5, with D unclear. The length of the CDR3 is 12 residues. V lost 4 bases, J lost 2 bases, and 5 bases lay in between. Germline CDR1 is LGHDT and CDR2 is YNNKEL (reference sequence). CDR3 in amino acids: CASSRLQETQYF. DNA of the CDR3: TGTGCCAGCAGCCGGTTGCAAGAGACCCAGTACTTC.